The 11 T cell receptor beta chains listed next were all sequenced from one sample in a study of technical replicates of blood from a handful of donors. Data came from immunoSEQ multiplex PCR; TCRdb stores just in-frame clones and leaves some out. The top ten hold about 0.35% of the sample, which has approximately 77,000 clones, 90% to 95% seen once. Input material: T cells isolated from PBMCs. All receptors derive from a human donor in good health.

This chain uses TRBV15 with TRBJ1-1; D is undetermined. The germline CDR1 and CDR2 sequences are LNHNV and YYDKDF (reference sequence). The CDR3 consists of 15 residues. Trimming removed 3 bases from V and 1 base from J, with 12 bases in between. CDR3 in amino acids: CATSRDSLQNTEAFF. The CDR3 DNA follows: TGTGCCACCAGCAGGGACTCACTTCAGAACACTGAAGCTTTCTTT.

The V gene is TRBV11-2, the J gene TRBJ2-1; D perhaps matches TRBD1 (6 bases). Trimming left V 6 bases short and J 3 bases short, with 18 bases between. Germline V gene data show CDR1 as SGHAT and CDR2 as FQNNGV. The CDR3 contains 16 residues. The CDR3 here is CASRLVRRTDYNEQFF. As DNA, the CDR3 is TGTGCCAGCAGACTCGTCCGAAGGACAGACTACAATGAGCAGTTCTTC. Filled out from reference TRBV11-2 and TRBJ2-1, the complete variable domain reads EAGVAQSPRYKIIEKRQSVAFWCNPISGHATLYWYQQILGQGPKLLIQFQNNGVVDDSQLPKDRFSAERLKGVDSTLKIQPAKLEDSAVYLCASRLVRRTDYNEQFFGPGTRLTVL.

This chain connects TRBV7-8 to TRBJ2-7; 11 bases fit TRBD2. This CDR3 is built from 15 residues. V dropped 1 base and J dropped 8; count of bases not matched to a gene: 7. The germline V gene has CDR1 SGHVS and CDR2 FQNEAQ. The CDR3 DNA is TGTGCCAGCAGCTTAGAGATAGCGGGGGGGGACAAGCAGTACTTC. This codes for CASSLEIAGGDKQYF.

The chain joins TRBV19 to TRBJ1-3, with D perhaps TRBD1 (6 bases). Germline values: CDR1 LNHDA, CDR2 SQIVND (reference sequence). Trimming shortened V by 4 bases and J by 0 bases, and 13 bases separated the two germline ends. The CDR3 extends over 16 amino acids. The CDR3 here is CASSKRGIGSGNTIYF. In nucleotides, the CDR3 is TGTGCCAGTAGTAAGAGGGGGATAGGCTCTGGAAACACCATATATTTT.

This chain joins TRBV28 and TRBJ2-3; D remains unclear. This CDR3 has 14 residues. V lost 5 bases to trimming and J lost 2 bases, with 11 bases between them. CDR1 and CDR2 (germline): MDHEN, SYDVKM. For the CDR3, the DNA is TGTGCCAGCAGTAACCCTACTAACACAGATACGCAGTATTTT. Translated: CASSNPTNTDTQYF.

The chain has TRBV10-2 and TRBJ2-1; D ambiguous. Trimming removed 5 bases from V and 3 bases from J, with 8 bases in between. Germline values: CDR1 WSHSY, CDR2 SAAADI. The CDR3 extends over 13 amino acids. The CDR3 sequence is CASSQAYYNEQFF. CDR3 nucleotide sequence: TGCGCCAGCAGTCAGGCCTACTACAATGAGCAGTTCTTC.

This clone appeared a single time. This chain links TRBV2 with TRBJ1-1; 7 bases fit TRBD1. This CDR3 has 14 amino acids. Germline assignment: CDR1 SNHLY and CDR2 FYNNEI. The V segment lost 1 base and the J segment 5 bases; nucleotides outside the gene matches: 4. The CDR3 DNA reads as TGTGCCAGCAGTGAAGTACAGGGGAGGACTGAAGCTTTCTTT. Residues: CASSEVQGRTEAFF.

The chain links TRBV27 to TRBJ2-1; the D gene is possibly TRBD1 (6 bases). V shed 7 bases and J shed 7 bases, with 11 bases lying between them. The germline V gene has CDR1 MNHEY and CDR2 SMNVEV (reference sequence). The CDR3 runs to 12 residues. The CDR3 here is CASTGEGNEQFF. In DNA, the CDR3 is TGTGCCAGCACAGGGGAAGGGAATGAGCAGTTCTTC.

The J gene is TRBJ1-5, the V gene TRBV27; D not resolved. The germline V gene encodes CDR1 MNHEY and CDR2 SMNVEV (reference sequence). The V gene lost 2 bases and the J gene lost 4 bases, with 9 bases spanning the gap. The CDR3 length is 14 residues. The CDR3 sequence: CASSLAGENQPQHF. Written as DNA, the CDR3 is TGTGCCAGCAGTTTAGCCGGGGAGAATCAGCCCCAGCATTTT.

V and J are TRBV10-3 and TRBJ2-7, with TRBD1 as a possible D gene (6 bases). The CDR3 has 13 amino acids. V lost 8 bases and J lost 7, with 18 bases in between. Germline V gene sequence: CDR1 ENHRY, CDR2 SYGVKD. The chain's CDR3 is CAIGQQGIGEQYF. The CDR3 nucleotides are TGTGCCATCGGACAACAGGGAATTGGGGAGCAGTACTTC.

V gene TRBV4-3 combines with J gene TRBJ1-2; D may be TRBD1 (5 bases). Germline V gives CDR1 LGHNA, CDR2 YSLEER. V was trimmed by 1 base and J by 1 base, leaving 10 bases between them. CDR3 size: 15 residues. CDR3 nucleotides: TGCGCCAGCAGCCAAGGAGCGGGACGTAACTATGGCTACACCTTC. It is translated as CASSQGAGRNYGYTF.